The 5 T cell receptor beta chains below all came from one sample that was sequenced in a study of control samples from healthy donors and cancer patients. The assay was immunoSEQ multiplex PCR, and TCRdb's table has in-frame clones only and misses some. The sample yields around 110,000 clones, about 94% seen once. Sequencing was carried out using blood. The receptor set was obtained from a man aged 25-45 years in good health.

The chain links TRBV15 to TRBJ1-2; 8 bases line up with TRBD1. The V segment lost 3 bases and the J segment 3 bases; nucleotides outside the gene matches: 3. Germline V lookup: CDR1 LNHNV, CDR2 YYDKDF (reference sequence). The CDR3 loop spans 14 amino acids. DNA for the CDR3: TGTGCCACCAGCAGCGAACAGGGGGACTATGGCTACACCTTC. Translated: CATSSEQGDYGYTF.

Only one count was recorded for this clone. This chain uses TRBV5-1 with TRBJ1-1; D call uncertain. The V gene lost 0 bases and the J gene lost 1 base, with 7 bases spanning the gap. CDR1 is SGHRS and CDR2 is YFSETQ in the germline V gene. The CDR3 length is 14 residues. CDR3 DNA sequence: TGCGCCAGCAGCTTGGTTTCCGGGAACACTGAAGCTTTCTTT. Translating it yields CASSLVSGNTEAFF.

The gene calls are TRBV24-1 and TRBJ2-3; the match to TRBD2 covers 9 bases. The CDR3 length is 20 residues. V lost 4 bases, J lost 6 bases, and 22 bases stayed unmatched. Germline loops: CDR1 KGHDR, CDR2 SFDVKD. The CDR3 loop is CATSEPFGASGATNGDTQYF. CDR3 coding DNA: TGTGCCACCAGTGAACCCTTCGGGGCTAGCGGGGCAACAAATGGGGATACGCAGTATTTT.

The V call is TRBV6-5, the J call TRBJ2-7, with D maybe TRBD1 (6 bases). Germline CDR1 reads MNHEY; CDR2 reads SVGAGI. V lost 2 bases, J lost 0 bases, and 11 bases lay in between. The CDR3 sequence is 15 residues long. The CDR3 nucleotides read TGTGCCAGCAGTTACACTCAGGGGCGCTCCTACGAGCAGTACTTC. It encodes CASSYTQGRSYEQYF.

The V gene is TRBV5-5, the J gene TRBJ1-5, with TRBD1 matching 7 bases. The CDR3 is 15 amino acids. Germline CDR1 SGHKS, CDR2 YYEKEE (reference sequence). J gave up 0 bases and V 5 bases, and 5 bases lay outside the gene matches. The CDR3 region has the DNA TGTGCCAGCAGTTATGACAGGGTTAGCAATCAGCCCCAGCATTTT. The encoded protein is CASSYDRVSNQPQHF.